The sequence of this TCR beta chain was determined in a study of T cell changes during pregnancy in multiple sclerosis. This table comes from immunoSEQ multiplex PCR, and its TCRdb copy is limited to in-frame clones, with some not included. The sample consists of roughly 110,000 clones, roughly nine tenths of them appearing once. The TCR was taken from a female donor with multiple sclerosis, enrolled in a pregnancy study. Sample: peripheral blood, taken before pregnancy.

DNA of the CDR3: TGCGCCAGCAGCTTTAGTCAGGGGACTATCTACGAGCAGTACTTC. Its protein product is CASSFSQGTIYEQYF. This chain joins TRBV5-1 and TRBJ2-7, with a possible D match to TRBD2 (7 bases). This CDR3 is built from 15 residues. Germline assignment: CDR1 SGHRS and CDR2 YFSETQ. Between the trimmed V and J ends, which lost 2 bases and 3 bases, there was a span of 15 bases.